This T cell receptor beta chain was captured in a study of beta chain features in type 1 diabetes. Turning to the study itself: Examination covered 100 million to 140 million sorted cells spanning all samples.

The sequenced template was cDNA made from the entire isolated RNA. Profiled with immunoSEQ multiplex PCR; TCRdb holds only in-frame clones, not every one. The sample has fewer than 30,000 clones, almost 70% seen once. Per donor, one heparinised blood draw averaged about 116 mL. Researchers reported sorting CD4+ naive, central memory, regulatory and stem cell-like memory cells via CD45RO/CCR7/CD25/CD127/CD95/CD27. CDR3 length: 14 residues. Germline V gene lookup returns CDR1 SGHRS and CDR2 YFSETQ. V was shortened by 3 bases and J by 0 bases, with 9 bases between the two germline ends. The V and J genes are TRBV5-1 and TRBJ1-1; possibly TRBD1 for D (6 bases). The clonotype was recovered from a woman between 40 and 50 years old in good health. The source material was Tregs from blood. CDR3 DNA: TGCGCCAGCAGCTCTCAGGGGCTGAACACTGAAGCTTTCTTT. The encoded protein is CASSSQGLNTEAFF.